Shown below are 8 T cell receptor beta chains from a single sample sequenced in a study of human T cells and chemical hapten exposure. Time point defined: patch test 1, 2 weeks after DPC sensitization. Noted treatment: therapeutic diphenylcyclopropenone sensitization with weekly scalp DPC. TCRdb re-derived calls from the RACE reads in MiXCR, one entry per CDR3 protein. The data show about 90,000 distinct CDR3 sequences, 10% to 13% seen once. Sequenced here: whole blood, sampled in connection with sensitization to the hapten diphenylcyclopropenone (DPC). The receptors were gathered from a man in his forties with alopecia areata. Some clones in this sample may be carry-over from other donors' samples.

The chain is built from TRBV13 and TRBJ2-3; 9 nucleotides align to TRBD2. This CDR3 is built from 16 residues. J was trimmed by 5 bases and V by 5 bases; bases with no gene match: 11. Germline V lookup: CDR1 PRHDT, CDR2 FYEKMQ (reference sequence). The CDR3 DNA follows: TGTGCCAGCAGCCCGGATAGCGGGAGCTACGAAGATACGCAGTATTTT. It translates to CASSPDSGSYEDTQYF. Full variable domain (remainder filled in from reference TRBV13 and TRBJ2-3): AAGVIQSPRHLIKEKRETATLKCYPIPRHDTVYWYQQGPGQDPQFLISFYEKMQSDKGSIPDRFSAQQFSDYHSELNMSSLELGDSALYFCASSPDSGSYEDTQYFGPGTRLTVL.

The chain carries TRBV24-1 and TRBJ2-3; 12 nucleotides align to TRBD2. V lost 6 bases, J lost 8 bases, and 11 bases stayed unmatched. CDR3 length: 16 residues. Germline CDR1 is KGHDR and CDR2 is SFDVKD. The CDR3 here is CATSLGLAGKVVTQYF. Written as DNA, the CDR3 is TGTGCCACCAGTCTCGGACTAGCGGGGAAGGTAGTTACGCAGTATTTT.

This clonotype was recorded at least ten times. J is TRBJ1-5 and V is TRBV27; D is ambiguous. The CDR3 contains 17 residues. Germline V gene sequence: CDR1 MNHEY, CDR2 SMNVEV (reference sequence). Trimming removed 0 bases at V and 4 bases at J, with 16 bases between. CDR3 sequence: CASSLSVGASKNQPQHF. Written as DNA, the CDR3 is TGTGCCAGCAGTTTATCGGTAGGCGCCAGCAAGAATCAGCCCCAGCATTTT.

This clonotype was seen only a few times. The chain links TRBV21-1 to TRBJ1-2; the D call TRBD1 from the table was never checked on the DNA. TRBV21-1 is shown as a pseudogene. This CDR3 region has 17 residues. CDR3 residues: CASSKSKTGQGPFGYTF. In DNA form, the CDR3 reads TGTGCCAGCAGCAAATCAAAAACGGGACAGGGGCCTTTTGGCTACACCTTC.

This clonotype was seen repeatedly, ten times or more. The V gene is TRBV7-6, the J gene TRBJ1-3; 7 nucleotides align to TRBD1. The trim removed 5 bases at V and 7 bases at J, leaving 11 bases unmatched. Germline assignment: CDR1 SGHVS and CDR2 FNYEAQ. The CDR3 loop spans 15 amino acids. Here the CDR3 reads CASSLDRVGGNTIYF. CDR3 in DNA: TGTGCCAGCAGCCTTGACAGGGTTGGGGGGAACACCATATATTTT.

The chain employs TRBV4-3 and TRBJ2-1; 15 nucleotides align to TRBD2. V was pared by 4 bases and J by 9 bases, with 10 bases of the junction left unmatched. CDR3 length: 17 amino acids. Germline CDR1 reads LGHNA; CDR2 reads YSLEER. CDR3 sequence: CASSRDGLAGGPGEQFF. The DNA for the CDR3 is TGCGCCAGCAGCCGCGACGGACTAGCGGGAGGGCCGGGTGAGCAGTTCTTC.

The chain carries TRBV5-1 and TRBJ2-5; 14 positions match TRBD2. V trimming: 4 bases; J trimming: 4 bases; junction bases outside the gene matches: 3. CDR1 and CDR2 from the germline V gene are SGHRS and YFSETQ. This CDR3 region has 15 residues. The CDR3 DNA reads as TGCGCCAGCAGCGGACTAGCGGGAGGTGGAGAGACCCAGTACTTC. Protein: CASSGLAGGGETQYF.

In this sample, this clonotype turned up a few times. The CDR3: CASSPSAAGGPHNEQFF. The CDR3 DNA reads TGTGCCAGCAGCCCCTCAGCAGCGGGAGGGCCCCACAATGAGCAGTTCTTC. J is TRBJ2-1 and V is TRBV3-1, with 10 positions matching TRBD2. The germline V gene has CDR1 LGHDT and CDR2 YNNKEL (reference sequence). This CDR3 has 17 residues. Trimming at V came to 4 bases and at J to 5 bases, leaving 11 bases not matched to a gene.